Below are 27 T cell receptor beta chains sequenced from a single sample in a study of control samples from healthy donors and cancer patients. The method was immunoSEQ multiplex PCR; TCRdb's version includes in-frame clones alone and lacks a portion of them. The table shows fewer than 110,000 clones, with around 89% occurring only once. The sequenced sample consisted of PBMCs. Receptors were obtained from a man in his 60s with lung cancer.

The V gene is TRBV5-1, the J gene TRBJ1-4, with no clear D. This CDR3 region has 15 residues. V was clipped by 2 bases and J by 5 bases, with 13 bases between them. The V gene's germline CDR1 is SGHRS and CDR2 YFSETQ. The CDR3: CASSFPGRENEKLFF. The CDR3 coding sequence is TGCGCCAGCAGCTTCCCAGGCCGTGAAAATGAAAAACTGTTTTTT.

This chain connects TRBV7-3 to TRBJ2-3, with 11 nucleotides matching TRBD1. The CDR3 spans 16 residues. The germline gives CDR1 SGHTA, CDR2 FQGTGA. The ends lost 5 bases at V and 2 bases at J; junction bases unmatched: 6. CDR3 sequence reads: CASSVGTGGFTDTQYF. CDR3 coding DNA: TGTGCCAGCAGCGTAGGGACAGGGGGATTCACAGATACGCAGTATTTT.

The CDR3 reads CASSQTRGAVNEKLFF. The CDR3 region has the DNA TGCGCCAGCAGTCAAACTCGTGGTGCAGTTAATGAAAAACTGTTTTTT. The chain combines TRBV23-1 with TRBJ1-4; D is ambiguous. TRBV23-1 is an ORF; its function is uncertain. There are 16 residues in the CDR3. V lost 2 bases and J lost 4, with 14 bases in between.

V gene TRBV2 combines with J gene TRBJ2-5; D unclear. This CDR3 comprises 13 residues. V lost 3 bases to trimming and J lost 1 base, with 6 bases between them. Germline loops: CDR1 SNHLY, CDR2 FYNNEI. The CDR3 sequence: CASSESPQETQYF. In DNA, the CDR3 is TGTGCCAGCAGTGAGAGTCCCCAAGAGACCCAGTACTTC.

The rearrangement joins TRBV11-3 to TRBJ2-3; 11 nucleotides align to TRBD2. In germline, CDR1 is SGHNT, CDR2 YENEEA. The CDR3 is 15 amino acids. J was trimmed by 6 bases and V by 3 bases; bases with no gene match: 5. The CDR3 protein is CASSLDSGGADTQYF. Written as DNA, the CDR3 is TGTGCCAGCAGCTTGGATAGCGGGGGGGCGGATACGCAGTATTTT.

Comment on this clone: One junction end does not reproduce the germline sequence, and a read error may be involved. The J gene is TRBJ2-2, the V gene TRBV9; 7 nucleotides align to TRBD1. Germline V CDR1 and CDR2: SGDLS, YYNGEE. The CDR3 is 14 amino acids. The CDR3 bases are TGTACCAGCAGCCTGACAGGGAATCCCGGGGAGCTGTTTTTT. As protein: CTSSLTGNPGELFF.

This clone was picked up one time. The rearrangement uses TRBV10-1 and TRBJ2-2; 8 nucleotides align to TRBD1. CDR1 and CDR2 from the germline V gene are WNHNN and SYGVQD (reference sequence). This CDR3 spans 14 amino acids. Trimming cost V 5 bases and J 5 bases; bases outside gene matches: 4. The CDR3, as DNA: TGCGCCAGCAGTAGCCGACAGGGGACCGGGGAGCTGTTTTTT. Protein product: CASSSRQGTGELFF.

The chain employs TRBV7-3 and TRBJ2-3, with 9 positions matching TRBD1. The J segment lost 3 bases and the V segment lost 6 bases, leaving 7 bases of the junction unmatched. CDR3 length: 15 residues. CDR1 is SGHTA, CDR2 FQGTGA, per germline. In nucleotides, the CDR3 is TGTGCCAGCAGGAGACAGGGGGAGCAAACAGATACGCAGTATTTT. This encodes CASRRQGEQTDTQYF.

CDR3 region: CASSFGYNEQFF. DNA of the CDR3: TGTGCCAGCAGCTTTGGGTACAATGAGCAGTTCTTC. The chain is built from TRBV7-6 and TRBJ2-1; D gene unclear. There are 12 residues in the CDR3. Germline CDR1 is SGHVS and CDR2 is FNYEAQ. V was clipped by 3 bases and J by 4 bases, with 4 bases between them. Complete variable domain (other parts from reference TRBV7-6 and TRBJ2-1): GAGVSQSPRYKVTKRGQDVALRCDPISGHVSLYWYRQALGQGPEFLTYFNYEAQQDKSGLPNDRFSAERPEGSISTLTIQRTEQRDSAMYRCASSFGYNEQFFGPGTRLTVL.

The chain couples TRBV5-1 to TRBJ2-3; D gene unclear. The V end lost 1 base, the J end lost 2 bases, and 8 bases lay between the germline ends. The CDR3 sequence is 14 residues long. In germline, CDR1 is SGHRS, CDR2 YFSETQ. The CDR3 region has the DNA TGCGCCAGCAGCTTGTCCGGGTACACAGATACGCAGTATTTT. It yields the protein CASSLSGYTDTQYF.

The chain links TRBV5-8 to TRBJ2-5; D gene uncertain. Trimming took off 0 bases at V and 4 bases at J, with 7 bases between the two ends. This CDR3 has 13 residues. The germline gives CDR1 SGHTS, CDR2 YDEGEE. This CDR3 is CASSLVVSETQYF. The CDR3 DNA sequence: TGTGCCAGCAGCTTGGTAGTTTCAGAGACCCAGTACTTC.

J is TRBJ2-2 and V is TRBV10-1, with TRBD2 as a possible D gene (6 bases). CDR3 size: 16 residues. Trimming removed 6 bases from V and 6 bases from J, with 20 bases in between. Germline V lookup: CDR1 WNHNN, CDR2 SYGVQD (reference sequence). The CDR3 region is CASRPAGGAGSGELFF. In nucleotides, the CDR3 is TGCGCCAGCAGACCCGCAGGCGGGGCGGGCTCCGGGGAGCTGTTTTTT.

V gene TRBV5-4 combines with J gene TRBJ1-1, with 10 bases identical to TRBD1. CDR3 length: 14 residues. V dropped 2 bases and J dropped 4; count of bases not matched to a gene: 2. Germline V gives CDR1 SGHNT, CDR2 YYREEE (reference sequence). The DNA for the CDR3 is TGTGCCAGCAGCTTCCGGGACAGGGGCACTGAAGCTTTCTTT. Its protein is CASSFRDRGTEAFF.

The rearrangement joins TRBV6-2 or TRBV6-3 to TRBJ1-4; D is unresolved. The CDR3 has 14 residues. The germline V and J ends were trimmed by 4 bases and 0 bases, with 6 bases remaining between them. The germline V gene encodes CDR1 MNHEY and CDR2 SVGEGT. CDR3 residues: CASSSPSTNEKLFF. The CDR3 bases are TGTGCCAGCAGTTCCCCATCAACTAATGAAAAACTGTTTTTT.

The chain combines TRBV19 with TRBJ2-7; the match to TRBD1 covers 7 bases. This CDR3 spans 13 amino acids. Trimming at V came to 6 bases and at J to 4 bases, leaving 6 bases not matched to a gene. Germline-derived CDR1 and CDR2 are LNHDA and SQIVND (reference sequence). The CDR3 sequence is CASSRGTDYEQYV. The CDR3 coding sequence is TGTGCCAGTAGCCGTGGGACAGATTACGAGCAGTACGTC.

This clone was detected once. This chain joins TRBV9 and TRBJ2-1, with 10 bases lining up with TRBD2. The V gene's germline CDR1 is SGDLS and CDR2 YYNGEE. J gave up 9 bases and V 2 bases, and 8 bases lay outside the gene matches. The CDR3 is made up of 15 amino acids. CDR3 in DNA: TGTGCCAGCAGCGTCTTAGCGGGGGGTGGGTTTGAGCAGTTCTTC. This translates into CASSVLAGGGFEQFF.

This chain links TRBV18 with TRBJ2-7; D is uncertain. Deletions cut 2 bases from V and 2 bases from J, with 7 bases between. Per the germline V gene, CDR1 is KGHSH and CDR2 is LQKENI. This CDR3 spans 13 amino acids. The CDR3 coding sequence is TGTGCCAGCTCACCAGACCGAGCCTACGAGCAGTACGTC. This gives the protein CASSPDRAYEQYV.

The V gene is TRBV13, the J gene TRBJ1-1, with D unresolved. V was clipped by 1 base and J by 6 bases, with 12 bases between them. Germline V CDR1 and CDR2: PRHDT, FYEKMQ (reference sequence). This CDR3 has 14 amino acids. Here the CDR3 DNA reads TGTGCCAGCAGCTTAGAAAGGGTGGTAGCTGAAGCTTTCTTT. It is translated as CASSLERVVAEAFF. The variable domain in full, completed from reference TRBV13 and TRBJ1-1, reads AAGVIQSPRHLIKEKRETATLKCYPIPRHDTVYWYQQGPGQDPQFLISFYEKMQSDKGSIPDRFSAQQFSDYHSELNMSSLELGDSALYFCASSLERVVAEAFFGQGTRLTVV.

V and J are TRBV5-6 and TRBJ1-2; 9 positions agree with TRBD1. The CDR3 length is 13 residues. Per the germline V gene, CDR1 is SGHDT and CDR2 is YYEEEE. V was clipped by 3 bases and J by 8 bases; unmatched bases: 5. The CDR3 spells CASSYGTGGGYTF. As DNA, the CDR3 is TGTGCCAGCAGCTATGGAACAGGGGGCGGCTACACCTTC.

This chain joins TRBV11-3 and TRBJ2-3, with D possibly TRBD1 on 6 matching bases. Germline loops: CDR1 SGHNT, CDR2 YENEEA. There are 14 residues in the CDR3. The germline V and J ends were trimmed by 3 bases and 1 base, with 8 bases remaining between them. The CDR3 coding sequence is TGTGCCAGCAGCTTGAGACAGGGCACAGATACGCAGTATTTT. Amino acid sequence: CASSLRQGTDTQYF.

The chain links TRBV3-1 (or the pseudogene TRBV3-2) to TRBJ1-4; D gene ambiguous. The CDR3 loop spans 14 amino acids. Germline CDR1 LGHDT, CDR2 YNNKEL (reference sequence). The V end lost 4 bases, the J end lost 6 bases, and 12 bases lay between the germline ends. The CDR3: CASSPTRRHEKLFF. The DNA of the CDR3 is TGTGCCAGCAGCCCAACACGAAGGCATGAAAAACTGTTTTTT.

The chain links TRBV6-5 to TRBJ1-2; D ambiguous. V lost 8 bases and J 0 bases, leaving 13 bases between the germline ends. In germline, CDR1 is MNHEY, CDR2 SVGAGI. There are 14 residues in the CDR3. The CDR3 nucleotides are TGTGCCAGCCGCCCCGGCCCAGCTAACTATGGCTACACCTTC. Encoded protein: CASRPGPANYGYTF.

V is TRBV5-5 and J is TRBJ2-3; 10 nucleotides line up with TRBD2. Germline V gives CDR1 SGHKS, CDR2 YYEKEE (reference sequence). The CDR3 has 14 amino acids. Germline trimming cut 4 bases from V and 5 bases from J; bases unmatched to any gene: 4. DNA of the CDR3: TGTGCCAGCAGCCCAGGGACTAGCGTAGATACGCAGTATTTT. Encoded protein: CASSPGTSVDTQYF.

The V call is TRBV11-1, the J call TRBJ2-3, with 9 bases matching TRBD1. This CDR3 is 16 amino acids long. From germline, CDR1 is SGHAT and CDR2 FQDESV (reference sequence). After removal of 6 bases from V and 1 base from J, the junction contained 8 bases not matched to a gene. The CDR3 loop reads CASRSRTGGGTDTQYF. In nucleotides, the CDR3 is TGTGCCAGCAGGTCCCGAACAGGGGGCGGCACAGATACGCAGTATTTT.

This clone showed up just once. CDR3 in amino acids: CASSFLFSSTDTQYF. CDR3 DNA: TGTGCCAGCAGTTTCCTATTCTCTAGCACAGATACGCAGTATTTT. The chain employs TRBV27 and TRBJ2-3; D unresolved. CDR1 is MNHEY, CDR2 SMNVEV, per germline (reference sequence). Trimming cost V 3 bases and J 0 bases, with 10 bases left between them. The CDR3 consists of 15 residues.

This clone was recorded only once. The V gene is TRBV5-1, the J gene TRBJ1-4, with 10 bases fitting TRBD1. CDR3 length: 14 amino acids. Trimming at V came to 4 bases and at J to 7 bases, leaving 4 bases not matched to a gene. Germline values: CDR1 SGHRS, CDR2 YFSETQ. CDR3 amino acids: CASSVGQGREKLFF. The CDR3 nucleotides are TGCGCCAGCAGCGTGGGACAGGGGCGTGAAAAACTGTTTTTT.

The rearrangement uses TRBV6-4 and TRBJ1-5; D perhaps matches TRBD1 (5 bases). With 6 bases removed from V and 0 bases from J, the gap between germline ends came to 12 bases. CDR3 size: 15 residues. Germline V gene data show CDR1 as MRHNA and CDR2 as SNTAGT. The CDR3 reads CASRATVNSNQPQHF. Written as DNA, the CDR3 is TGTGCCAGCAGGGCGACAGTTAATAGCAATCAGCCCCAGCATTTT.